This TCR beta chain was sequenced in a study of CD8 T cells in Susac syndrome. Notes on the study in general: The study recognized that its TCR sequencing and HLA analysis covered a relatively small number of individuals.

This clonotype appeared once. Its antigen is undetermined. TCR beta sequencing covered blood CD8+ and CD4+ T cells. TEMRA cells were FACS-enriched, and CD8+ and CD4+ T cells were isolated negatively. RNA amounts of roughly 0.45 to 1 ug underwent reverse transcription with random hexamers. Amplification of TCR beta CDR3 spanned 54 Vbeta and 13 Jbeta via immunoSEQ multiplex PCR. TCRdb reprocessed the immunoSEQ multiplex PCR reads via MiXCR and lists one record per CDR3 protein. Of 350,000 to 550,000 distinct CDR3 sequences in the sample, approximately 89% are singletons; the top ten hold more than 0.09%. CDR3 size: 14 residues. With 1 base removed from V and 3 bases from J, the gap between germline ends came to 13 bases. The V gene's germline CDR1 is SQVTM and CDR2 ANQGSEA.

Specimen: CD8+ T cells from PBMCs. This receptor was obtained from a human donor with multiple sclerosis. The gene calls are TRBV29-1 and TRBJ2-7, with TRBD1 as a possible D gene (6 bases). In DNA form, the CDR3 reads TGCAGCGTTGAAGGGAAGGCAGGGGACTACGAGCAGTACTTC. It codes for CSVEGKAGDYEQYF.